This T cell receptor beta chain was recorded in a study of shared clonotypes between healthy human individuals. Trimming at V came to 3 bases and at J to 5 bases, leaving 0 bases not matched to a gene. The CDR3 consists of 13 residues. Germline values: CDR1 SGHDN, CDR2 FVKESK. This clone was observed a few times. What it recognizes is unknown. Other nucleotide sequences in the sample specify the same CDR3. Notes on the study in general: Measured sharing among donors was expected to vary with sequencing depth. Clonotypes shared by all four donors outscored non-shared clonotypes in generation probability.

CD8 cells classed as naive were CD45RO-negative and positively selected for CCR7, excluding terminally differentiated effector memory CD45RA+ cells. The data were produced by immunoSEQ multiplex PCR, yet TCRdb's version contains in-frame clones alone and is incomplete. Here the sample spans roughly 2.1 million clones, under 95% being singletons. The gene calls are TRBV14 and TRBJ1-1; TRBD1 aligns across 10 bases. The TCR comes from a man aged 18 to 29 in good health. Some clones in this sample may be carry-over from other donors' samples. The specimen sequenced was naive CD8+ T cells from PBMCs. Here the CDR3 DNA reads TGTGCCAGCAGCCAGGGACAGGGGACTGAAGCTTTCTTT. It yields the protein CASSQGQGTEAFF.